The clone carrying this TCR beta chain was counted a few times. What it binds is not known. This sample was taken from a study of graft-versus-host responses after intestinal transplantation. For the study at large: Each recipient received a multivisceral, liver-intestinal, or isolated intestinal graft. Tacrolimus plus steroids were given to all recipients for about 3 years, preceded by anti-thymocyte globulin induction.

Some clones are missing from TCRdb's copy, which holds only in-frame ones; the method was immunoSEQ multiplex PCR. The sample contains about 9,600 clones, about 86% of which appear only once. Processed graft tissue released its intraepithelial and lamina propria lymphocytes. With V trimmed by 3 bases and J by 5 bases, 13 bases remained unmatched. Per germline, CDR1 SGDLS and CDR2 YYNGEE. The CDR3 runs to 16 residues. Study findings and constraints: Among recipient marrow samples, GvH clones were found; some appeared first in ileum or blood.

The source was ileum tissue, collected less than 850 days after intestinal transplantation. The TCR sequence derives from a human patient who received an intestinal transplant, so some T cells may come from the graft donor. The rearrangement links TRBV9 to TRBJ2-5; 7 bases fit TRBD1. CDR3 amino acids: CASSATRTTGWETQYF. The CDR3 DNA follows: TGTGCCAGCAGCGCCACTCGCACGACAGGGTGGGAGACCCAGTACTTC.